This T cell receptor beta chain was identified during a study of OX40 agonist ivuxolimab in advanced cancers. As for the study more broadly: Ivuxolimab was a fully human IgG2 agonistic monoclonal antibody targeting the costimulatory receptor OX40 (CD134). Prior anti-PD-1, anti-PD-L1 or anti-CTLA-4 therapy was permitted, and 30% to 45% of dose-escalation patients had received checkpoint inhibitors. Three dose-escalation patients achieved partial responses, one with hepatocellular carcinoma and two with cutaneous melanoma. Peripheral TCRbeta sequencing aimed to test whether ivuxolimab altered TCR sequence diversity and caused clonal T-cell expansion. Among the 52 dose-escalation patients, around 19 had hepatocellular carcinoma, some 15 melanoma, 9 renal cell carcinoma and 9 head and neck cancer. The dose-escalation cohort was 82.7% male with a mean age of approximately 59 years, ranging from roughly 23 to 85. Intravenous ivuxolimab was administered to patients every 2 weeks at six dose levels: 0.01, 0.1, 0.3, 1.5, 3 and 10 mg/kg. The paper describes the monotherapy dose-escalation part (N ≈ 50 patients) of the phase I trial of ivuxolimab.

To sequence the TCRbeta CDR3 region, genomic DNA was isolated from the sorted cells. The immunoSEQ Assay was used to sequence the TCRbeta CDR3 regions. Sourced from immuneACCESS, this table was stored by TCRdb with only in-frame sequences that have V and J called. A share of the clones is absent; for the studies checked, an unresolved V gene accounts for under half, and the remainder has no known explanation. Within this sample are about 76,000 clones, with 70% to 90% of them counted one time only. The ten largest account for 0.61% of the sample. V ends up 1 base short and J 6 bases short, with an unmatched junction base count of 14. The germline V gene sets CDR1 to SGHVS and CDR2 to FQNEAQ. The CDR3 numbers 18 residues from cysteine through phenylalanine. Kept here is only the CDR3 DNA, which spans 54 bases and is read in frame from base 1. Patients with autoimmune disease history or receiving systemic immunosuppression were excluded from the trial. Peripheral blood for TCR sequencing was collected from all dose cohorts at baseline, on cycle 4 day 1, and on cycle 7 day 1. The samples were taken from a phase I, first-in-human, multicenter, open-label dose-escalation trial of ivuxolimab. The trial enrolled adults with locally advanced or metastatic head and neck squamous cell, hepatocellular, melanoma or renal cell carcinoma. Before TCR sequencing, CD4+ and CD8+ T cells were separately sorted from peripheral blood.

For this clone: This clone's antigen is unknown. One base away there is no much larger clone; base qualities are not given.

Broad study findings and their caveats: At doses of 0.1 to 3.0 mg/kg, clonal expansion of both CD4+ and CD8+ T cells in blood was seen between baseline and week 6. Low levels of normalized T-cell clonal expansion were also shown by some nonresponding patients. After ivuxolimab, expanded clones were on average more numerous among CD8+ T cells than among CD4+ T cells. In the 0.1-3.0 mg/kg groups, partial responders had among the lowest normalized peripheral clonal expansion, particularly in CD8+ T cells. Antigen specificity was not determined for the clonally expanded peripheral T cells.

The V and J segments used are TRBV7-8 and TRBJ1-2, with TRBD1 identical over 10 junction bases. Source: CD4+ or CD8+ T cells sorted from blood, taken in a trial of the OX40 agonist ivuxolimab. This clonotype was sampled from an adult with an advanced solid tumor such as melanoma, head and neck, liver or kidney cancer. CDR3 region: CASSLVLGVTGGKDGYTF. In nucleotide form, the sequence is TGTGCCAGCAGCTTAGTCCTTGGGGTGACAGGGGGCAAGGATGGCTACACCTTC. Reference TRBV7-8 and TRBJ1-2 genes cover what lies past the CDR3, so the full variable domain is GAGVSQSPRYKVAKRGQDVALRCDPISGHVSLFWYQQALGQGPEFLTYFQNEAQLDKSGLPSDRFFAERPEGSVSTLKIQRTQQEDSAVYLCASSLVLGVTGGKDGYTFGSGTRLTVV.